This T cell receptor (beta chain) was sequenced during a study of PD-1 blockade in classical Hodgkin lymphoma. Turning to the study itself: Patients got intravenous nivolumab 3 mg/kg every 2 weeks. General observations from the study: Newly diagnosed patients had baseline TCR diversity that was reportedly lower than that of healthy donors. Patients starting nivolumab less than 1 year after ASCT had lower diversity and were excluded from later analyses.

Assay: immunoSEQ multiplex PCR; the TCRdb copy retains only in-frame clones and omits some. The sample has 45,000 to 55,000 clones; around 75% are singletons. This CDR3 region has 15 residues. CDR1 is ENHRY, CDR2 SYGVKD, per germline. With 7 bases removed from V and 7 bases from J, the gap between germline ends came to 17 bases. Each and every patient relapsed after autologous stem cell transplantation, and patients got differing brentuximab vedotin exposure. Best responses included complete response and partial response; otherwise, the best response was progressive disease. Worth noting for this clone: No antigen is known for it.

Specimen: peripheral blood mononuclear cells (PBMCs), collected before the second cycle of nivolumab. The receptor comes from a human donor with classical Hodgkin lymphoma. J is TRBJ1-6 and V is TRBV10-3, with a possible D match to TRBD1 (6 bases). CDR3 region: CAITAGDTLNSPLHF. In nucleotides, the CDR3 is TGTGCCATCACCGCAGGGGACACCCTGAATTCACCCCTCCACTTT.